The source of this T cell receptor beta chain is a study of PD-1 blockade in classical Hodgkin lymphoma. Looking at the study overall: Patients had nivolumab dosed at 3 mg/kg, delivered intravenously every 2 weeks.

The CDR3 sequence is 15 residues long. Trimming removed 5 bases from V and 1 base from J; junction bases left unmatched: 4. CDR1 is SGHVS and CDR2 is FNYEAQ in the germline V gene. Assay used: immunoSEQ multiplex PCR; TCRdb lists only in-frame clones, some missing. The profile covers nearly 20,000 clones, with approximately 80% appearing a single time and roughly two fifths taken by the ten largest. Time point defined: cycle 4 day 1 (C4D1), after more than five weeks of nivolumab. Exposure to brentuximab vedotin varied, and each patient had relapsed following autologous stem cell transplantation. Patients had relapsed/refractory classical Hodgkin lymphoma with complete response, partial response or progressive disease as best response.

The source was peripheral blood mononuclear cells (PBMCs), collected before the fourth cycle of nivolumab. V gene TRBV7-6 combines with J gene TRBJ2-3; 9 nucleotides align to TRBD1. The TCR was taken from a human donor with classical Hodgkin lymphoma. As DNA, the CDR3 is TGTGCCAGCAGCCCAAACAGGGGGCGCACAGATACGCAGTATTTT. This codes for CASSPNRGRTDTQYF.